This entry lists 27 T cell receptor beta chains sequenced from one sample in a study of blood T cell repertoires in COVID-19. The assay was immunoSEQ multiplex PCR, and TCRdb's table has in-frame clones only and misses some. The sample includes some 260,000 clones, approximately 79% of them seen just once. The sequenced material came from peripheral blood. The receptors were sampled from a woman aged 80 or older with active or convalescent COVID-19.

This chain links TRBV1 with TRBJ2-7; the D call TRBD2 from the table was never checked on the DNA. TRBV1 is given as a pseudogene. This CDR3 has 12 amino acids. Written as DNA, the CDR3 is TGCACCCGGGCTAGCTGCCGCTACGAGCAGTACTTC. It translates to CTRASCRYEQYF.

This clone showed up just once. Other DNA sequences of this sample code for an identical CDR3. The V gene is TRBV27, the J gene TRBJ1-2; tentatively, D is TRBD1 (6 bases). The CDR3 sequence is 14 residues long. V dropped 5 bases and J dropped 3 bases, with 13 bases sitting between them. CDR1 and CDR2 (germline): MNHEY, SMNVEV (reference sequence). In nucleotides, the CDR3 is TGTGCCAGCAGTCCACAGGGATTCCACTATGGCTACACCTTC. Its protein is CASSPQGFHYGYTF.

The V call is TRBV4-1, the J call TRBJ1-5; possible D gene TRBD1, 5 bases. Between the trimmed V and J ends, which lost 1 base and 3 bases, there was a span of 25 bases. This CDR3 is built from 20 residues. Germline V lookup: CDR1 MGHRA, CDR2 YSYEKL. This CDR3 is CASSQGIPPRVSGNNQPQHF. The CDR3 coding sequence is TGCGCCAGCAGCCAAGGAATACCTCCCAGGGTGTCCGGCAACAATCAGCCCCAGCATTTT.

This clone appeared a few times. This sequence joins TRBV6-5 and TRBJ2-7; D remains ambiguous. The CDR3 covers 11 residues. The V end was cut by 9 bases, the J end by 3 bases, with 9 bases between. Germline assignment: CDR1 MNHEY and CDR2 SVGAGI. The CDR3 DNA follows: TGTGCCAGTGGCATCAGCTACGAGCAGTACTTC. Its protein is CASGISYEQYF.

The V call is TRBV5-4, the J call TRBJ1-4; 8 bases are shared with TRBD1. The V gene's germline CDR1 is SGHNT and CDR2 YYREEE (reference sequence). V was clipped by 2 bases and J by 0 bases; unmatched bases: 0. The CDR3 totals 15 residues. CDR3 nucleotides: TGTGCCAGCAGCTTACAGGGGGCAACTAATGAAAAACTGTTTTTT. This codes for CASSLQGATNEKLFF.

V gene TRBV2 combines with J gene TRBJ2-3, with a tentative D call TRBD2 (6 bases). V was cut by 2 bases and J by 9 bases, with 12 bases left in between. The CDR3 extends over 13 amino acids. Germline V gene sequence: CDR1 SNHLY, CDR2 FYNNEI. The CDR3 region is CASSEMAGPTQYF. The CDR3 nucleotides are TGTGCCAGCAGTGAAATGGCGGGGCCCACGCAGTATTTT.

The V gene is TRBV20-1, the J gene TRBJ1-2, with 9 nucleotides matching TRBD1. CDR1 and CDR2 (germline): DFQATT, SNEGSKA (reference sequence). The length of the CDR3 is 14 residues. The junction had 9 bases not matched to a gene; V was cut back by 3 bases and J by 7 bases. The CDR3 is CSASYSGTGFGYTF. For the CDR3, the DNA is TGCAGTGCTAGTTATTCCGGGACAGGGTTTGGCTACACCTTC.

This clone was counted a single time. The V call is TRBV2, the J call TRBJ2-1; possibly TRBD1 for D (6 bases). V dropped 4 bases and J dropped 14 bases, with 12 bases sitting between them. This CDR3 comprises 11 residues. Germline CDR1 and CDR2: SNHLY and FYNNEI. The CDR3 nucleotides are TGTGCCAGCAGTGGACAGGAAGTTAAGTTCTTC. It translates to CASSGQEVKFF. Variable domain in full (rest from reference TRBV2 and TRBJ2-1): EPEVTQTPSHQVTQMGQEVILRCVPISNHLYFYWYRQILGQKVEFLVSFYNNEISEKSEIFDDQFSVERPDGSNFTLKIRSTKLEDSAMYFCASSGQEVKFFGPGTRLTVL.

The CDR3 DNA is TGTGCCAGCAGCCCCAGGAGGGAGAATGAGCAGTTCTTC. Translating gives CASSPRRENEQFF. This chain links TRBV11-2 with TRBJ2-1; weak D call: TRBD2 (6 bases). V was trimmed by 5 bases and J by 7 bases, leaving 12 bases between them. Germline CDR1 and CDR2: SGHAT and FQNNGV. The CDR3 extends over 13 amino acids.

The gene calls are TRBV5-1 and TRBJ2-7; TRBD2 might be the D (6 bases). The CDR3 covers 15 residues. Per the germline V gene, CDR1 is SGHRS and CDR2 is YFSETQ. Trimming removed 0 bases from V and 6 bases from J, with 16 bases in between. CDR3 protein: CASSLDFSGRGEQYF. The CDR3 DNA reads TGCGCCAGCAGCTTGGACTTTAGCGGAAGGGGCGAGCAGTACTTC.

The J gene is TRBJ2-1, the V gene TRBV19, with D unresolved. V gave up 5 bases and J gave up 4 bases, with 18 bases separating them. This CDR3 spans 16 amino acids. Per the germline V gene, CDR1 is LNHDA and CDR2 is SQIVND (reference sequence). The CDR3 sequence: CASSHSQALAYNEQFF. The CDR3 region has the DNA TGTGCCAGTAGTCACAGTCAGGCGTTGGCTTACAATGAGCAGTTCTTC.

This rearrangement joins TRBV28 to TRBJ1-1; D is possibly TRBD1 (5 bases). The CDR3 runs to 13 residues. V was cut by 3 bases and J by 4 bases, with 9 bases left in between. Germline V gene lookup returns CDR1 MDHEN and CDR2 SYDVKM. The CDR3 sequence: CASSFQGITEAFF. The CDR3 nucleotides read TGTGCCAGCAGTTTTCAGGGAATCACTGAAGCTTTCTTT.

The chain is built from TRBV18 and TRBJ1-2; a weak D match, TRBD1 (6 bases). The CDR3 sequence is 12 residues long. Germline CDR1 KGHSH, CDR2 LQKENI. Trimming pared 3 bases from V and 7 bases from J, leaving 9 bases between. CDR3 in DNA: TGTGCCAGCTCACCCATGGACAGTGGCTACACCTTC. This translates into CASSPMDSGYTF.

This chain joins TRBV7-8 and TRBJ1-5; tentatively, D is TRBD1 (6 bases). This CDR3 has 17 amino acids. From germline, CDR1 is SGHVS and CDR2 FQNEAQ. Trimming pared 1 base from V and 4 bases from J, leaving 17 bases between. CDR3 in DNA: TGTGCCAGCAGCTTAGAAGGACAGACCGGCGGAAATCAGCCCCAGCATTTT. It encodes CASSLEGQTGGNQPQHF.

The V gene is TRBV6-1, the J gene TRBJ2-7; the D gene is possibly TRBD1 (5 bases). The germline V gene encodes CDR1 MNHNS and CDR2 SASEGT. Trimming took 2 bases from V and 5 from J, leaving 16 bases between them. CDR3 length equals 15 residues. This CDR3 reads CASSELGLDLNEQYF. As DNA, the CDR3 is TGTGCCAGCAGTGAATTGGGGCTAGACCTCAACGAGCAGTACTTC.

The genes are TRBV5-1 and TRBJ1-4; no clear D gene. The V and J ends lost 0 bases and 3 bases respectively, with 6 bases between them. The CDR3 runs to 14 residues. Per germline, CDR1 SGHRS and CDR2 YFSETQ. Here the CDR3 DNA reads TGCGCCAGCAGCTTGGACAGTTCTAATGAAAAACTGTTTTTT. Translating gives CASSLDSSNEKLFF.

V gene TRBV6-5 combines with J gene TRBJ1-1, with D unresolved. The CDR3 has 13 amino acids. CDR1 MNHEY and CDR2 SVGAGI come from the germline V gene. V shed 4 bases and J shed 1 base, with 7 bases lying between them. This chain's CDR3 is CASSSDKNTEAFF. DNA of the CDR3: TGTGCCAGCAGTTCCGACAAGAACACTGAAGCTTTCTTT.

The chain combines TRBV6-6 with TRBJ2-3; TRBD2 matches at 8 bases. V shed 10 bases, J shed 4 bases, and the junction held 13 bases outside the gene matches. Germline-derived CDR1 and CDR2 are MNHNY and SVGAGI (reference sequence). The CDR3 is made up of 15 amino acids. As DNA, the CDR3 is TGTGCCACCCGAAATGCAGCGGGAGTAGCAGATACGCAGTATTTT. Protein product: CATRNAAGVADTQYF.

This sequence joins TRBV9 and TRBJ2-1; 8 bases map to TRBD1. The ends lost 3 bases at V and 9 bases at J; junction bases unmatched: 8. CDR1 and CDR2 (germline): SGDLS, YYNGEE. The CDR3 spans 14 residues. This CDR3 reads CASSATTGATEQFF. As DNA, the CDR3 is TGTGCCAGCAGCGCAACGACAGGGGCGACTGAGCAGTTCTTC.

V and J are TRBV18 and TRBJ1-2, with 7 bases lining up with TRBD1. Germline CDR1 KGHSH, CDR2 LQKENI. This CDR3 has 13 residues. V lost 6 bases to trimming and J lost 3 bases; unmatched junction nucleotides: 4. In DNA form, the CDR3 reads TGTGCCAGCTCTCGGGACAGAGACTATGGCTACACCTTC. As protein: CASSRDRDYGYTF.

The chain uses TRBV5-4 and TRBJ2-5; 8 nucleotides agree with TRBD1. The CDR3 length is 14 residues. The germline CDR1 and CDR2 sequences are SGHNT and YYREEE (reference sequence). V lost 2 bases to trimming and J lost 2 bases; unmatched junction nucleotides: 2. For the CDR3, the DNA is TGTGCCAGCAGCTTTAACAGGGGGCAAGAGACCCAGTACTTC. Encoded protein: CASSFNRGQETQYF.

The chain employs TRBV5-4 and TRBJ2-1; a possible D gene is TRBD2 (6 bases). The germline CDR1 and CDR2 sequences are SGHNT and YYREEE (reference sequence). CDR3 length: 14 residues. Between the trimmed V and J ends, which lost 4 bases and 0 bases, there was a span of 8 bases. The CDR3 sequence is CASSRTTSYNEQFF. The CDR3, as DNA: TGTGCCAGCAGCAGGACTACCTCCTACAATGAGCAGTTCTTC.

The rearrangement uses TRBV18 and TRBJ2-5, with D tentatively TRBD1 (5 bases). The CDR3 consists of 13 residues. From germline, CDR1 is KGHSH and CDR2 LQKENI. V was shortened by 4 bases and J by 2 bases, with 8 bases between the two germline ends. The CDR3 loop is CASSLGLQETQYF. Written as DNA, the CDR3 is TGTGCCAGCTCACTGGGGCTTCAAGAGACCCAGTACTTC.

This clone appeared a few times. This chain uses TRBV2 with TRBJ2-2; D may be TRBD2 (6 bases). This CDR3 has 13 amino acids. Germline loops: CDR1 SNHLY, CDR2 FYNNEI. Trimming shortened V by 7 bases and J by 5 bases, and 11 bases separated the two germline ends. CDR3 nucleotides: TGTGCCAGCAACCCTGGAGGGACCGGGGAGCTGTTTTTT. It codes for CASNPGGTGELFF.

J is TRBJ2-7 and V is TRBV5-1; 7 nucleotides match TRBD1. With V trimmed by 4 bases and J by 3 bases, 4 bases remained unmatched. The CDR3 runs to 13 residues. Per the germline V gene, CDR1 is SGHRS and CDR2 is YFSETQ. The CDR3 spells CASSKTGNYEQYF. The CDR3, as DNA: TGCGCCAGCAGCAAGACAGGGAACTACGAGCAGTACTTC.

V is TRBV7-2 and J is TRBJ2-5; 8 bases map to TRBD1. Germline loops: CDR1 SGHTA, CDR2 FQGNSA. The CDR3 contains 15 residues. With V trimmed by 5 bases and J by 5 bases, 10 bases remained unmatched. CDR3 nucleotide sequence: TGTGCCAGCAGCCTAGGACAGGGCCGGTACGAGACCCAGTACTTC. This encodes CASSLGQGRYETQYF.

CDR3: CASSGVPGNEQFF. The CDR3 nucleotides are TGTGCCAGCAGTGGGGTCCCGGGCAATGAGCAGTTCTTC. The V call is TRBV6-4, the J call TRBJ2-1; D call uncertain. The ends were cut back, 4 bases at V and 6 bases at J, with 10 bases in the middle. Germline assignment: CDR1 MRHNA and CDR2 SNTAGT. The length of the CDR3 is 13 residues.